These 6 T cell receptor beta chains share one sample of origin, sequenced in a study of cytomegalovirus exposure and HLA in healthy donors. TCRdb's copy holds only in-frame clones and misses some; the assay was immunoSEQ multiplex PCR. The profile shows some 170,000 clones, roughly 95% of them singletons. Sequenced sample: PBMCs. All receptors derive from a woman aged 18-35 years in good health and CMV-seronegative.

J is TRBJ2-1 and V is TRBV5-1, with 9 bases aligning to TRBD1. The CDR3 runs 15 residues. With 0 bases clipped from V and 8 bases from J, the junction kept 6 bases outside the gene matches. Per the germline V gene, CDR1 is SGHRS and CDR2 is YFSETQ. The CDR3 protein is CASSLEQGAQYEQFF. DNA for the CDR3: TGCGCCAGCAGCTTGGAACAGGGGGCGCAATATGAGCAGTTCTTC.

The rearrangement links TRBV20-1 to TRBJ1-2, with D unresolved. The length of the CDR3 is 11 residues. Germline V gene sequence: CDR1 DFQATT, CDR2 SNEGSKA (reference sequence). The V end was cut by 6 bases, the J end by 6 bases, with 11 bases between. CDR3 sequence: CSAISTNGYTF. In DNA, the CDR3 is TGCAGTGCCATATCTACTAATGGCTACACCTTC.

The rearrangement joins TRBV5-4 to TRBJ2-3; TRBD2 matches at 14 bases. Trimming at V came to 2 bases and at J to 6 bases, leaving 11 bases not matched to a gene. Germline V gene data show CDR1 as SGHNT and CDR2 as YYREEE (reference sequence). The CDR3 consists of 18 residues. CDR3 bases: TGTGCCAGCAGCTTTGGACTAGCGGGGGGCTCCTCTCGTGATACGCAGTATTTT. Translating gives CASSFGLAGGSSRDTQYF.

This chain joins TRBV19 and TRBJ2-1; D perhaps matches TRBD1 (6 bases). Germline loops: CDR1 LNHDA, CDR2 SQIVND (reference sequence). The V end lost 0 bases, the J end lost 8 bases, and 26 bases lay between the germline ends. CDR3 length equals 19 residues. The CDR3 loop reads CASSIDSVTGTQGGDEQFF. CDR3 in DNA: TGTGCCAGTAGTATAGATTCCGTAACCGGGACACAAGGTGGGGATGAGCAGTTCTTC.

The CDR3 nucleotides read TGTGCCAGCAGTTTTTGGCAGATGAACACCGGGGAGCTGTTTTTT. Translation: CASSFWQMNTGELFF. J is TRBJ2-2 and V is TRBV27; no definite D call. The CDR3 length is 15 residues. Germline V gives CDR1 MNHEY, CDR2 SMNVEV (reference sequence). V was clipped by 3 bases and J by 1 base, with 9 bases between them.

This clone has only one observation. The junction differs from germline at one of its ends, possibly a read error. The genes are TRBV7-7 and TRBJ2-2; 9 bases match TRBD1. CDR3 length: 14 residues. The germline CDR1 and CDR2 sequences are SSHAT and FNYEAQ (reference sequence). The DNA of the CDR3 is TGTGCTAGCAGCCCCGGGACAGGGCCCGGGGAGCTGTTTTTT. This translates into CASSPGTGPGELFF.